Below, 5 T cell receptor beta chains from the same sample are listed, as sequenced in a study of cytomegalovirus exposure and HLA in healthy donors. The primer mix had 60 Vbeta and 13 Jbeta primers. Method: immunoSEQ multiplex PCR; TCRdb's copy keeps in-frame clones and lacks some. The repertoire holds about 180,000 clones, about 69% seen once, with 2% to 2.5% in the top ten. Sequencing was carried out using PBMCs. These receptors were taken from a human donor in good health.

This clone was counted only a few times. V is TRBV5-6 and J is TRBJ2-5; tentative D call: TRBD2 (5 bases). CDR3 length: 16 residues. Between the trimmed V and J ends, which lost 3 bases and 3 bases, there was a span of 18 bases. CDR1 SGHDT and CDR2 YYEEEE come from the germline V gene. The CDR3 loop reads CASSSQTDSEEETQYF. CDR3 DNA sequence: TGTGCCAGCAGCTCGCAGACTGATAGCGAAGAAGAGACCCAGTACTTC.

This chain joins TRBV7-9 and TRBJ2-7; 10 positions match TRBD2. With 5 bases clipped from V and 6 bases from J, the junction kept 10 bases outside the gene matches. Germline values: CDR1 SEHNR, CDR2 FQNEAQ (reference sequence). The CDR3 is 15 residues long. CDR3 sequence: CASSRVLAGPREQYF. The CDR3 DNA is TGTGCCAGCAGCAGGGTACTAGCGGGGCCCCGCGAGCAGTACTTC.

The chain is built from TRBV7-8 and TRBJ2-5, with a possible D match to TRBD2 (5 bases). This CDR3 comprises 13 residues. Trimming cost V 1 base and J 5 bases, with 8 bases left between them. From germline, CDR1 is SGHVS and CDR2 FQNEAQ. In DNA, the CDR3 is TGTGCCAGCAGCTTAGGGGCGGGTGAGACCCAGTACTTC. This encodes CASSLGAGETQYF.

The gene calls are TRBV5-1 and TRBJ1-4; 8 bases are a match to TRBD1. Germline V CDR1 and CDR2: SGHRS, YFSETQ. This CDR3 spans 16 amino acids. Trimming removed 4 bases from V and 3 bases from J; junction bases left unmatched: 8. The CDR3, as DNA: TGCGCCAGCAGCAACGCCCAGGGGGCAGCTAATGAAAAACTGTTTTTT. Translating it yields CASSNAQGAANEKLFF.

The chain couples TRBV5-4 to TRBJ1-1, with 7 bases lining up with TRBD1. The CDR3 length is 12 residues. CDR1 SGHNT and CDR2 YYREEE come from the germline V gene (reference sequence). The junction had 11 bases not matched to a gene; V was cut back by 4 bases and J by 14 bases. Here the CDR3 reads CASSRRDSREFF. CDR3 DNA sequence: TGTGCCAGCAGCCGAAGGGACAGCAGGGAGTTCTTT.